This T cell receptor beta chain was sequenced during a study of blood T cell repertoires in COVID-19. CDR1 MDHEN and CDR2 SYDVKM come from the germline V gene. This CDR3 spans 14 amino acids. With 10 bases removed from V and 7 bases from J, the gap between germline ends came to 23 bases. Assay used: immunoSEQ multiplex PCR; TCRdb lists only in-frame clones, some missing. Among approximately 140,000 clones listed, about 80% were seen once. This receptor was identified in a man aged 65 to 79 with acute or convalescent COVID-19. The chain recombines TRBV28 with TRBJ2-7, with D possibly TRBD2 on 5 matching bases. The sample comprised peripheral blood. Written as DNA, the CDR3 is TGTGCCAACCCGACCGTCCAATTTCGGAGGGAGCAGTACTTC. Translation: CANPTVQFRREQYF.